The 17 T cell receptor beta chains listed next were all sequenced from one sample in a study of cytomegalovirus exposure and HLA in healthy donors. PCR was performed using 60 Vbeta and 13 Jbeta primers. Clones were read by immunoSEQ multiplex PCR, and TCRdb kept only the in-frame ones, dropping some. The profile shows approximately 160,000 clones, more than 80% of them singletons. Sequenced material: PBMCs. The receptor set was obtained from a woman aged 18 to 35 in good health and CMV-seronegative.

The chain employs TRBV18 and TRBJ2-4; D gene uncertain. CDR1 is KGHSH and CDR2 is LQKENI in the germline V gene. The CDR3 is 13 amino acids. V was trimmed by 3 bases and J by 5 bases, leaving 8 bases between them. CDR3 sequence (DNA): TGTGCCAGCTCACCTCAAAGAGAAAACATTCAGTACTTC. Its protein product is CASSPQRENIQYF.

This clone was seen a single time. The chain carries TRBV15 and TRBJ1-4, with D perhaps matching TRBD1 (5 bases). V was pared by 1 base and J by 7 bases, with 16 bases between. CDR3 size: 16 residues. Germline loops: CDR1 LNHNV, CDR2 YYDKDF (reference sequence). The CDR3 DNA reads as TGTGCCACCAGCAGAGGGGACTCCCGGAGGGGTGAAAAACTGTTTTTT. It yields the protein CATSRGDSRRGEKLFF. Full variable domain (outside the CDR3, taken from reference TRBV15 and TRBJ1-4): DAMVIQNPRYQVTQFGKPVTLSCSQTLNHNVMYWYQQKSSQAPKLLFHYYDKDFNNEADTPDNFQSRRPNTSFCFLDIRSPGLGDTAMYLCATSRGDSRRGEKLFFGSGTQLSVL.

This chain uses TRBV7-9 with TRBJ2-3, with 8 bases aligning to TRBD2. Trimming removed 0 bases from V and 5 bases from J; junction bases left unmatched: 10. The CDR3 loop spans 17 amino acids. Germline V gene data show CDR1 as SEHNR and CDR2 as FQNEAQ (reference sequence). DNA of the CDR3: TGTGCCAGCAGCTTAGCCCCGGGTAGCGGGGTCGTAGATACGCAGTATTTT. Residues: CASSLAPGSGVVDTQYF.

This sequence joins TRBV28 and TRBJ1-4; D call uncertain. The CDR3 loop spans 15 amino acids. V lost 5 bases, J lost 4 bases, and 14 bases lay in between. CDR1 and CDR2 from the germline V gene are MDHEN and SYDVKM. The chain's CDR3 is CASSIPRRSNEKLFF. The DNA of the CDR3 is TGTGCCAGCAGTATCCCTCGACGGAGTAATGAAAAACTGTTTTTT. Based on the CDR3 plus reference TRBV28 and TRBJ1-4, the full variable domain is DVKVTQSSRYLVKRTGEKVFLECVQDMDHENMFWYRQDPGLGLRLIYFSYDVKMKEKGDIPEGYSVSREKKERFSLILESASTNQTSMYLCASSIPRRSNEKLFFGSGTQLSVL.

V and J are TRBV2 and TRBJ2-7; tentatively, D is TRBD1 (5 bases). Germline V gene sequence: CDR1 SNHLY, CDR2 FYNNEI. Trimming pared 4 bases from V and 2 bases from J, leaving 18 bases between. The CDR3 is made up of 16 amino acids. The CDR3 DNA is TGTGCCAGCAGTGTCATCCCCCAGGGAAACCCCTACGAGCAGTACTTC. This encodes CASSVIPQGNPYEQYF.

J is TRBJ2-1 and V is TRBV19, with TRBD2 identical over 11 bases. CDR3 length: 15 residues. CDR1 is LNHDA, CDR2 SQIVND, per germline (reference sequence). V trimming: 6 bases; J trimming: 9 bases; junction bases outside the gene matches: 10. In DNA, the CDR3 is TGTGCCAGTAGCCCGACTAGCGGGATATTGGCTGAGCAGTTCTTC. Translation gives CASSPTSGILAEQFF.

This chain links TRBV30 with TRBJ1-1, with 11 bases matching TRBD1. The CDR3 extends over 13 amino acids. The germline gives CDR1 GTSNPN, CDR2 SVGIG (reference sequence). V gave up 6 bases and J gave up 5 bases; unmatched junction bases: 5. DNA of the CDR3: TGTGCCTGCCGGACAGGGGGCGGGACTGAAGCTTTCTTT. Translating gives CACRTGGGTEAFF.

The chain links TRBV19 to TRBJ2-3, with a weak D call TRBD1 (6 bases). V gave up 7 bases and J gave up 1 base, with 12 bases separating them. The germline CDR1 and CDR2 sequences are LNHDA and SQIVND (reference sequence). The CDR3 is 14 amino acids. CDR3 amino acids: CASNPRQGTDTQYF. CDR3 coding DNA: TGTGCCAGTAACCCCCGACAGGGCACAGATACGCAGTATTTT.

This chain links TRBV19 with TRBJ2-2; 8 bases fit TRBD1. CDR1 and CDR2 (germline): LNHDA, SQIVND (reference sequence). This CDR3 comprises 14 residues. V lost 10 bases and J lost 2; bases outside the gene matches: 6. CDR3 sequence (DNA): TGTGCCACACAGACAGGGGTCAACACCGGGGAGCTGTTTTTT. This codes for CATQTGVNTGELFF.

The chain links TRBV19 to TRBJ2-1, with TRBD1 matching 8 bases. The germline V gene encodes CDR1 LNHDA and CDR2 SQIVND (reference sequence). Trimming took 6 bases from V and 3 from J; bases not matched to a gene: 7. This CDR3 is 15 amino acids long. Here the CDR3 reads CASRGGQVIYNEQFF. DNA of the CDR3: TGTGCCAGTAGAGGGGGACAGGTTATCTACAATGAGCAGTTCTTC.

V is TRBV5-1 and J is TRBJ2-1; 12 bases agree with TRBD2. Germline V gene lookup returns CDR1 SGHRS and CDR2 YFSETQ. The junction had 3 bases not matched to a gene; V was cut back by 3 bases and J by 5 bases. The CDR3 extends over 15 amino acids. The CDR3 loop is CASSSTSGSDNEQFF. The CDR3, as DNA: TGCGCCAGCAGCTCGACTAGCGGGAGCGACAATGAGCAGTTCTTC.

This chain joins TRBV11-2 and TRBJ2-5, with TRBD1 as a possible D gene (5 bases). Trimming took off 3 bases at V and 1 base at J, with 12 bases between the two ends. The CDR3 has 15 residues. Germline loops: CDR1 SGHAT, CDR2 FQNNGV. CDR3 amino acids: CASSFGRQSQETQYF. The DNA of the CDR3 is TGTGCCAGCAGCTTCGGACGACAGAGCCAAGAGACCCAGTACTTC.

This clone was recorded once. This sequence joins TRBV28 and TRBJ1-4; 10 nucleotides match TRBD1. V lost 1 base and J lost 2; bases outside the gene matches: 7. From germline, CDR1 is MDHEN and CDR2 SYDVKM. The CDR3 has 18 residues. CDR3 loop: CASSLLGQGLSTNEKLFF. CDR3 DNA: TGTGCCAGCAGTTTATTGGGACAGGGGTTGTCGACTAATGAAAAACTGTTTTTT.

This clone was counted between two and nine times. This sequence joins TRBV14 and TRBJ2-2; D is unclear. The CDR3 runs 13 residues. Germline CDR1 is SGHDN and CDR2 is FVKESK. Trimming pared 3 bases from V and 5 bases from J, leaving 7 bases between. The CDR3 nucleotides read TGTGCCAGCAGCCATTTTACTACCGGGGAGCTGTTTTTT. Translating it yields CASSHFTTGELFF.

The V call is TRBV5-1, the J call TRBJ2-6; tentatively, D is TRBD2 (5 bases). The CDR3 runs to 14 residues. Germline CDR1 and CDR2: SGHRS and YFSETQ. Trimming stripped 6 bases from V and 2 bases from J, with 9 bases between. CDR3 amino acids: CASMRETGANVLTF. The CDR3 nucleotides read TGCGCCAGCATGAGGGAGACTGGGGCCAACGTCCTGACTTTC.

This chain uses TRBV19 with TRBJ2-2; a weak D match, TRBD2 (6 bases). This CDR3 has 17 residues. Trimming cost V 4 bases and J 0 bases, with 15 bases left between them. Germline V lookup: CDR1 LNHDA, CDR2 SQIVND (reference sequence). CDR3: CASSNPGGASNTGELFF. The CDR3 coding sequence is TGTGCCAGTAGTAACCCGGGCGGGGCTTCGAACACCGGGGAGCTGTTTTTT.

This chain connects TRBV25-1 to TRBJ1-1, with 10 bases fitting TRBD1. Germline lookup yields CDR1 MGHDK and CDR2 SYGVNS. This CDR3 spans 16 amino acids. J was trimmed by 4 bases and V by 0 bases; bases with no gene match: 5. The CDR3 loop is CASSEYTGQGGTEAFF. CDR3 DNA sequence: TGTGCCAGCAGTGAATACACAGGACAGGGGGGCACTGAAGCTTTCTTT.